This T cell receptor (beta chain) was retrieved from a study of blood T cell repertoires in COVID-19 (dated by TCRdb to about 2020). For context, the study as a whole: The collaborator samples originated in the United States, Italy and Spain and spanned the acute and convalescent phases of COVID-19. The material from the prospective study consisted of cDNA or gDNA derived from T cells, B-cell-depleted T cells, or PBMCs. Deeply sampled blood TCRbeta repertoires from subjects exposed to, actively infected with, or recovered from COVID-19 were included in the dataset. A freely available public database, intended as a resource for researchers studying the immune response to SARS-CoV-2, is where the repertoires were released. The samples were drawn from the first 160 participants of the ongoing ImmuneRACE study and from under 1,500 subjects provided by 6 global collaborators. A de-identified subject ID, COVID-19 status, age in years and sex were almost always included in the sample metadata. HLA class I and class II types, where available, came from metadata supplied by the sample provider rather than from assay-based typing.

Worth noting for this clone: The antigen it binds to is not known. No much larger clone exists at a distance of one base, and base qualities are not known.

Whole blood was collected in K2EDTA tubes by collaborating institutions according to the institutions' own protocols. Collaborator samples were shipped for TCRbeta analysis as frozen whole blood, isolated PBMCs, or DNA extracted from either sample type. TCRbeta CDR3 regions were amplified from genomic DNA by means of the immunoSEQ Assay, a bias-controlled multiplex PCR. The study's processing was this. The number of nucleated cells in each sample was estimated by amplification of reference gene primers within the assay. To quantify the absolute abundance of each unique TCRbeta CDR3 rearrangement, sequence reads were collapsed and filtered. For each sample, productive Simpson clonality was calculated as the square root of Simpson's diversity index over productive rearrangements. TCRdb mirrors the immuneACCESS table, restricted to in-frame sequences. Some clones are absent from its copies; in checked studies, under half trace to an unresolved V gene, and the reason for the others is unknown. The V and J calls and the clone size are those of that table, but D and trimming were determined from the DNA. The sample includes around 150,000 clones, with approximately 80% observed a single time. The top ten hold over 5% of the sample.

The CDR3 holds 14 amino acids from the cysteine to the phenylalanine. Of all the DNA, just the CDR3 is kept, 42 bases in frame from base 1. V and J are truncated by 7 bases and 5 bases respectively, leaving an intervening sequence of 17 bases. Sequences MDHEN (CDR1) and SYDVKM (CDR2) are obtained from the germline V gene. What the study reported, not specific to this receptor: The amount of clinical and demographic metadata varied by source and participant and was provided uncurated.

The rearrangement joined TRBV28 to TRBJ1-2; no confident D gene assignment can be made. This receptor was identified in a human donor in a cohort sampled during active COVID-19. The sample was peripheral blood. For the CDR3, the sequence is CASTSRGFGYGYTF. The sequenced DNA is TGTGCCAGCACTTCCCGAGGGTTTGGTTATGGCTACACCTTC.